Sequencing of this T cell receptor (beta chain) was carried out in a study of T cell responses to AZD1222 COVID-19 vaccine. TCRdb's copy holds only in-frame clones and misses some; the assay was immunoSEQ multiplex PCR. The sample comprises 85,000 to 120,000 clones, approximately 84% of which are singletons, and about a sixth rests with the top ten. The source material was peripheral blood, sampled on day 0 of AZD1222 vaccination. This clonotype was sampled from an adult in good health.

The chain's CDR3 is CASGVAWGTDTQYF. The CDR3 DNA reads TGTGCCAGTGGTGTAGCCTGGGGCACAGATACGCAGTATTTT. The V and J genes are TRBV2 and TRBJ2-3; D call uncertain. V was clipped by 9 bases and J by 1 base, with 14 bases between them. The germline gives CDR1 SNHLY, CDR2 FYNNEI. This CDR3 is built from 14 residues. Looking up the rest from reference TRBV2 and TRBJ2-3 gives the full variable domain: EPEVTQTPSHQVTQMGQEVILRCVPISNHLYFYWYRQILGQKVEFLVSFYNNEISEKSEIFDDQFSVERPDGSNFTLKIRSTKLEDSAMYFCASGVAWGTDTQYFGPGTRLTVL.